The sequence of this T cell receptor (beta chain) was determined in a study of T-cell memory formation after mild COVID-19. This CDR3 has 14 amino acids. Per the germline V gene, CDR1 is LNHNV and CDR2 is YYDKDF (reference sequence). With 0 bases removed from V and 5 bases from J, the gap between germline ends came to 10 bases. About this clonotype itself: Its antigen remains unidentified.

Via MiXCR, TCRdb re-called the 5' RACE reads, giving one row per CDR3 protein. The sample holds hundreds of thousands of distinct CDR3 sequences, around 15% seen once. Study results and caveats: Shrinking CD4+ clones were chiefly CM and EM; CD8+ ones were chiefly EMRA. A subset of responding clones appeared in pre-infection memory, suggesting cross-reactive memory joined. CD4/CD8 balance held among clones contracting day 15 to 85, and later expanders leaned CD4+. The authors did not confirm SARS-CoV-2 specificity of second-wave clones peaking day 37.

The sequence derives from a man aged 18 to 29 who had mild COVID-19 (a few samples of this study predate the infection). Cell type and time point are not known. The gene calls are TRBV15 and TRBJ2-5; D perhaps matches TRBD1 (6 bases). The sample was PBMCs or a T cell subset sorted from them (not recorded which). The CDR3 region is CATSRDRRGETQYF. The CDR3 bases are TGTGCCACCAGCAGAGATCGAAGGGGGGAGACCCAGTACTTC.